A single sample is the source of the 9 T cell receptor beta chains below, sequenced in a study of blood T cell repertoires in COVID-19. TCRdb keeps only in-frame clones here, not all; method: immunoSEQ multiplex PCR. Of around 130,000 clones in the sample, under 90% were seen once. Sequences were obtained from peripheral blood. The receptor set was obtained from a woman aged 70-85 years with acute or convalescent COVID-19.

The rearrangement joins TRBV6-2 or TRBV6-3 to TRBJ1-5; tentatively, D is TRBD1 (5 bases). CDR1 is MNHEY and CDR2 is SVGEGT in the germline V gene. The CDR3 has 13 amino acids. V was clipped by 6 bases and J by 4 bases, with 10 bases between them. The CDR3 region has the DNA TGTGCCAGCAGCCCGACAGAGAATCAGCCCCAGCATTTT. Its translation: CASSPTENQPQHF.

The gene calls are TRBV19 and TRBJ1-2, with 8 bases that match TRBD1. The J segment lost 4 bases and the V segment lost 3 bases, leaving 1 base of the junction unmatched. Germline lookup yields CDR1 LNHDA and CDR2 SQIVND (reference sequence). The CDR3 covers 13 residues. The CDR3 is CASSITGGYGYTF. The DNA for the CDR3 is TGTGCCAGTAGTATTACAGGGGGCTATGGCTACACCTTC. Filled out from reference TRBV19 and TRBJ1-2, the complete variable domain reads DGGITQSPKYLFRKEGQNVTLSCEQNLNHDAMYWYRQDPGQGLRLIYYSQIVNDFQKGDIAEGYSVSREKKESFPLTVTSAQKNPTAFYLCASSITGGYGYTFGSGTRLTVV.

The J gene is TRBJ2-5, the V gene TRBV5-1, with D maybe TRBD2 (5 bases). The V gene's germline CDR1 is SGHRS and CDR2 YFSETQ. V gave up 3 bases and J gave up 9 bases, with 21 bases separating them. The CDR3 runs 15 residues. CDR3: CASSSLEGGPGAQYF. CDR3 nucleotide sequence: TGCGCCAGCAGCTCGTTAGAGGGCGGGCCCGGGGCCCAGTACTTC.

The rearrangement uses TRBV4-3 and TRBJ2-1; 11 bases are shared with TRBD2. Germline loops: CDR1 LGHNA, CDR2 YSLEER. This CDR3 has 15 residues. V lost 4 bases, J lost 6 bases, and 5 bases stayed unmatched. CDR3 in DNA: TGCGCCAGCAGCCTCACTAGCGGGGGCCGCAATGAGCAGTTCTTC. It specifies CASSLTSGGRNEQFF.

This clone was counted a few times. J is TRBJ2-1 and V is TRBV3-1 (or the pseudogene TRBV3-2); possible D gene TRBD1, 6 bases. This CDR3 is 14 amino acids long. Germline CDR1 and CDR2: LGHDT and YNNKEL (reference sequence). Trimming removed 6 bases at V and 0 bases at J, with 9 bases between. Here the CDR3 DNA reads TGTGCCAGCAGGAGGGGGAGCTCCTACAATGAGCAGTTCTTC. Translated, it gives CASRRGSSYNEQFF.

J is TRBJ2-3 and V is TRBV19, with D maybe TRBD1 (6 bases). The germline V and J ends were trimmed by 6 bases and 1 base, with 26 bases remaining between them. This CDR3 has 19 residues. CDR1 LNHDA and CDR2 SQIVND come from the germline V gene (reference sequence). The CDR3 loop is CASRKSPSGAGERTDTQYF. The CDR3 DNA reads TGTGCCAGTAGAAAATCCCCTTCTGGCGCAGGGGAACGCACAGATACGCAGTATTTT.

To note about this clone: This same CDR3 is encoded by further DNA sequences in the sample. The V and J genes are TRBV7-9 and TRBJ1-1, with 7 bases aligning to TRBD1. Trimming at V came to 5 bases and at J to 0 bases, leaving 6 bases not matched to a gene. The CDR3 has 15 amino acids. CDR1 and CDR2 from the germline V gene are SEHNR and FQNEAQ (reference sequence). Here the CDR3 reads CASSPRGQVNTEAFF. In DNA form, the CDR3 reads TGTGCCAGCAGCCCCCGAGGACAGGTGAACACTGAAGCTTTCTTT.

This clone showed up just once. The chain carries TRBV6-5 and TRBJ1-5; no clear D gene. The CDR3 is made up of 15 amino acids. Trimming removed 6 bases from V and 5 bases from J, with 17 bases in between. Germline V gene sequence: CDR1 MNHEY, CDR2 SVGAGI. The CDR3 DNA is TGTGCCAGCAGCAGACACCCGCGCGGGGATCAGCCCCAGCATTTT. It yields the protein CASSRHPRGDQPQHF.

Concerning this clone itself: Other DNA variants within this sample encode the same CDR3. The J gene is TRBJ1-2, the V gene TRBV30, with D possibly TRBD1 on 6 matching bases. The CDR3 length is 12 residues. Germline CDR1 is GTSNPN and CDR2 is SVGIG (reference sequence). The germline V and J ends were trimmed by 0 bases and 4 bases, with 6 bases remaining between them. Written as DNA, the CDR3 is TGTGCCTGGAGTGTACAGGGCTATGGCTACACCTTC. This gives the protein CAWSVQGYGYTF.